There are a few counts of the clone carrying this T cell receptor (beta chain). This specimen comes from a study of T cells after yellow fever vaccination. Whole-study context: The fractions with low cell numbers were processed using SMART-Seq v4 Ultra Low Input.

The CDR3 loop spans 15 amino acids. The V and J ends lost 9 bases and 5 bases, in that order; junction bases with no gene match: 7. CDR1 KGHDR and CDR2 SFDVKD come from the germline V gene. MiXCR, applied by TCRdb to the 5' RACE reads, yields one record per CDR3 protein. The sample contains roughly 310,000 distinct CDR3 sequences, 8.5% to 10% of which appear only once. V and J are TRBV24-1 and TRBJ2-5, with 14 bases aligning to TRBD2. Sequencing was performed on PBMCs, taken on the day of the first yellow fever vaccination. The sequence was collected from a man aged 18 to 35 who received the YFV17D yellow fever vaccine. The CDR3 bases are TGTGCCACCGGGGAGACTAGCGGGGGGGCGGAGACCCAGTACTTC. This sequence encodes CATGETSGGAETQYF.